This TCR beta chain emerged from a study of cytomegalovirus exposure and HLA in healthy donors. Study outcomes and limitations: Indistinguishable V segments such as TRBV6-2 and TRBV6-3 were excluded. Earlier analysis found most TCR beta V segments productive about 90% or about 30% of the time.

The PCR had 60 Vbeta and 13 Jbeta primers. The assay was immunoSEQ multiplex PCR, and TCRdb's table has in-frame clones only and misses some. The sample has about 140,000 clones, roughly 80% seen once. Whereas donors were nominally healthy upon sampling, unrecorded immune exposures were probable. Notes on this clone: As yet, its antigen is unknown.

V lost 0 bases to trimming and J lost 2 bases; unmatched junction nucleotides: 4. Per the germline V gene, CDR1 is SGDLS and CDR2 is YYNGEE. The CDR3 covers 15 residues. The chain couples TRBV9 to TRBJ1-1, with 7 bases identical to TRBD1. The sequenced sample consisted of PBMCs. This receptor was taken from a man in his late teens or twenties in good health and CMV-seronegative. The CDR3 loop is CASSVVQGGNTEAFF. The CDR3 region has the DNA TGTGCCAGCAGCGTAGTTCAAGGGGGCAACACTGAAGCTTTCTTT.